A single TCR beta chain is shown here with its context. This specimen belongs to a study of blood T cell repertoires in COVID-19. Overall study: Samples came from the United States, Italy and Spain, spanning acute and convalescent COVID-19. T cells, B-cell-depleted T cells, or PBMCs provided the cDNA or gDNA that served as material.

The germline V gene encodes CDR1 SGHAT and CDR2 FQNNGV. V was pared by 5 bases and J by 0 bases, with 5 bases between. This CDR3 has 13 amino acids. How the authors handled the data: Estimated nucleated cell counts came from reference gene primer amplification. Only in-frame clones appear in the TCRdb table, and some are missing; sequencing was by immunoSEQ multiplex PCR. V and J calls plus clone size are reproduced from that table; the DNA served to infer D and trimming. The repertoire has under 250,000 clones, 85% to 90% of them found once; the top ten carry approximately 3.4%. The genes are TRBV11-2 and TRBJ1-5; D gene ambiguous. Sequencing used PBMCs or T cells enriched from blood (not recorded which). The TCR was taken from a young woman in a cohort exposed to, infected with or recovered from COVID-19 (not recorded which). The CDR3 is CASSTDSNQPQHF. The CDR3, as DNA: TGTGCCAGCAGCACAGATAGCAATCAGCCCCAGCATTTT. The full variable domain, rest sourced from reference TRBV11-2 and TRBJ1-5, is EAGVAQSPRYKIIEKRQSVAFWCNPISGHATLYWYQQILGQGPKLLIQFQNNGVVDDSQLPKDRFSAERLKGVDSTLKIQPAKLEDSAVYLCASSTDSNQPQHFGDGTRLSIL.